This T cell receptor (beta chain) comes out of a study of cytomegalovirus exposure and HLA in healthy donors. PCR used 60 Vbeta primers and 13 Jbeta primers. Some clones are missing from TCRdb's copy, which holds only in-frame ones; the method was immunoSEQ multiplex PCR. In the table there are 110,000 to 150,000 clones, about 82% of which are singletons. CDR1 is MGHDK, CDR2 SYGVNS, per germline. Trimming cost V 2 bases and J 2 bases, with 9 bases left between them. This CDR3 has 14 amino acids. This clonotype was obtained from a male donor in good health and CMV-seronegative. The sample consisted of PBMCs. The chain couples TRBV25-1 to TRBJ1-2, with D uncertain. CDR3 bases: TGTGCCAGCAGTGAAGGTGGAGGAAACTATGGCTACACCTTC. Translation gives CASSEGGGNYGYTF.